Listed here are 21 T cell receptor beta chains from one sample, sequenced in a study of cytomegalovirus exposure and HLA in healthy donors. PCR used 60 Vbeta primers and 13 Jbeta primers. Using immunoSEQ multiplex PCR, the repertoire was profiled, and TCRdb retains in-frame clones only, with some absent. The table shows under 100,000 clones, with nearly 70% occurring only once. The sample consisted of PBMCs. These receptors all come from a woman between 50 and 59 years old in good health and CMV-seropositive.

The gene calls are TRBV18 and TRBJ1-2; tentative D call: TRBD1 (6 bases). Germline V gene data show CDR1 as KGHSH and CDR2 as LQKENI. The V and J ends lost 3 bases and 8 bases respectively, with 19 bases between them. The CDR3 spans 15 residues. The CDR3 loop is CASSPSGTLSNGYTF. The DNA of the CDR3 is TGTGCCAGCTCACCTTCAGGGACATTGTCTAACGGCTACACCTTC.

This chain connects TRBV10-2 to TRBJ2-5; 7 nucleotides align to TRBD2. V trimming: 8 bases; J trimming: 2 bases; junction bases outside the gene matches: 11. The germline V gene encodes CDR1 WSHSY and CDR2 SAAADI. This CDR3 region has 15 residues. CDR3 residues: CASGGLPGLQETQYF. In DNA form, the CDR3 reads TGCGCCAGCGGGGGGTTGCCGGGACTACAAGAGACCCAGTACTTC.

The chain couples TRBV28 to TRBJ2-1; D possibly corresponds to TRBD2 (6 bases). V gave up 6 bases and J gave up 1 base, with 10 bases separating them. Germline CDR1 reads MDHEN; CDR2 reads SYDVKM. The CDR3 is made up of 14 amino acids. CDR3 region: CASSSSGSYNEQFF. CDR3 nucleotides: TGTGCCAGCAGCAGTAGCGGATCCTACAATGAGCAGTTCTTC.

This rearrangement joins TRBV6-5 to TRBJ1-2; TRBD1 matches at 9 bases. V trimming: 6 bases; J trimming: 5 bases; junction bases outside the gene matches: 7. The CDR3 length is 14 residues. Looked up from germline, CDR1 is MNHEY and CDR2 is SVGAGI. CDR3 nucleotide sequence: TGTGCCAGCAGCCTAGCCGGGACAGGGTATGGCTACACCTTC. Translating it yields CASSLAGTGYGYTF.

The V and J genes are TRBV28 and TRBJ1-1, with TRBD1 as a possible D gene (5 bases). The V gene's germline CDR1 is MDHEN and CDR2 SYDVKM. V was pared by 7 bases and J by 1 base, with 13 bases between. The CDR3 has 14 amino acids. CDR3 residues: CASTTGRGNTEAFF. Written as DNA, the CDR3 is TGTGCCAGCACCACGGGGAGGGGGAACACTGAAGCTTTCTTT.

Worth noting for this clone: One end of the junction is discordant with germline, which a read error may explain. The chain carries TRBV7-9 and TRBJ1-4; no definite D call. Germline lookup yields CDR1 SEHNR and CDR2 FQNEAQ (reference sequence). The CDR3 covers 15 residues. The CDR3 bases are TGTGCCAGCAGGGACTTCGTAGGGCCTAAAGAAAAACTGTTTTTT. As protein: CASRDFVGPKEKLFF. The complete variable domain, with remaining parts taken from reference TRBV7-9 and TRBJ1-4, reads DTGVSQNPRHKITKRGQNVTFRCDPISEHNRLYWYRQTLGQGPEFLTYFQNEAQLEKSRLLSDRFSAERPKGSFSTLEIQRTEQGDSAMYLCASRDFVGPKEKLFFGSGTQLSVL.

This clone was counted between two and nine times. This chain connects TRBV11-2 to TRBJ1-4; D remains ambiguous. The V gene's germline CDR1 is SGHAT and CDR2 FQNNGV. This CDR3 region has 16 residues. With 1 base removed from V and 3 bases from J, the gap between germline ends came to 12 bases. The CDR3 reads CASSLVSGVPNEKLFF. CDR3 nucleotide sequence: TGTGCCAGCAGCTTAGTATCCGGGGTGCCTAATGAAAAACTGTTTTTT.

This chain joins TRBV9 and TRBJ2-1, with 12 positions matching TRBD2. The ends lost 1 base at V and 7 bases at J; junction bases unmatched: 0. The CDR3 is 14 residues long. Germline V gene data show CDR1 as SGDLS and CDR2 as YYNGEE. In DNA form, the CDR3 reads TGTGCCAGCAGCGTACTAGCGGGGGGGAATGAGCAGTTCTTC. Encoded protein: CASSVLAGGNEQFF.

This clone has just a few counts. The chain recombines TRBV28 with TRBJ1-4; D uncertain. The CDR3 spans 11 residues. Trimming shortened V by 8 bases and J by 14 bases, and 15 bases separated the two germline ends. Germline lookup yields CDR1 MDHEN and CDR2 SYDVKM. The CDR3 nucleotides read TGTGCCAGCGGAACCGGGTTTCCGCTGTTTTTT. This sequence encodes CASGTGFPLFF. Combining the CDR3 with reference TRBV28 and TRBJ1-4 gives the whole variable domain DVKVTQSSRYLVKRTGEKVFLECVQDMDHENMFWYRQDPGLGLRLIYFSYDVKMKEKGDIPEGYSVSREKKERFSLILESASTNQTSMYLCASGTGFPLFFGSGTQLSVL.

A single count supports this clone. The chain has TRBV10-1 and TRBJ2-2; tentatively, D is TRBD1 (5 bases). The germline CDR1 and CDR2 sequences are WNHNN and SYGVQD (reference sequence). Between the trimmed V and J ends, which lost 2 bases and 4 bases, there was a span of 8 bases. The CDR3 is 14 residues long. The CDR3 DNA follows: TGCGCCAGCAGTGAGCAACAGGTCACCGGGGAGCTGTTTTTT. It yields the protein CASSEQQVTGELFF.

The chain's CDR3 is CASSTQGTGGDYGYTF. CDR3 in DNA: TGTGCCAGTAGTACCCAGGGGACAGGGGGCGACTATGGCTACACCTTC. The chain is built from TRBV19 and TRBJ1-2; 12 bases fit TRBD1. J lost 3 bases, V lost 4 bases, and 6 bases had no gene match. The germline CDR1 and CDR2 sequences are LNHDA and SQIVND (reference sequence). The CDR3 covers 16 residues.

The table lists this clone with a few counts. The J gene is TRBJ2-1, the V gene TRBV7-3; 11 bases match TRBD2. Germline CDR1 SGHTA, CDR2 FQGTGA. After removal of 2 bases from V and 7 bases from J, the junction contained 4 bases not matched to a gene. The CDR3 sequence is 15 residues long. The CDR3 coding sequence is TGTGCCAGCAGCTTACGACTAGCGGGACTAAATGAGCAGTTCTTC. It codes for CASSLRLAGLNEQFF.

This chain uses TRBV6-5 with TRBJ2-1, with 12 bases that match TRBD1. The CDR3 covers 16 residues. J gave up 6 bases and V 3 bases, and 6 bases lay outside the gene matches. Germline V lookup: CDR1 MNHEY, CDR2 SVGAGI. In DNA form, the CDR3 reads TGTGCCAGCAGTTATTCCGGGACAGGGGGCCCCAATGAGCAGTTCTTC. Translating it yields CASSYSGTGGPNEQFF.

The CDR3 reads CASNLGGQGVEKLFF. CDR3 DNA sequence: TGTGCCAGCAACCTTGGAGGACAGGGTGTAGAAAAACTGTTTTTT. V usage is TRBV5-6 and J usage is TRBJ1-4; 8 bases agree with TRBD1. Trimming took 6 bases from V and 8 from J; bases not matched to a gene: 12. The CDR3 totals 15 residues. The germline V gene encodes CDR1 SGHDT and CDR2 YYEEEE.

CDR3 DNA: TGTGCCAGCGGACGATCCAGGACACCCCCCCGTGCTTTCTTT. Protein product: CASGRSRTPPRAFF. The chain carries TRBV21-1 and TRBJ1-1; whether TRBD1, the table's D call, matches the DNA was not checked. TRBV21-1 is classified as a pseudogene. The CDR3 has 14 residues.

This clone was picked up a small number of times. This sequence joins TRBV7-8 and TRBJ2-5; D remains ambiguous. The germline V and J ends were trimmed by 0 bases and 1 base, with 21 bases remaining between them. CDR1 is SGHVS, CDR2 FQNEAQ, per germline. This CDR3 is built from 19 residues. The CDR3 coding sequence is TGTGCCAGCAGCTTAGCGATCATCGGAGCTATGGTTGGCCAAGAGACCCAGTACTTC. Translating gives CASSLAIIGAMVGQETQYF. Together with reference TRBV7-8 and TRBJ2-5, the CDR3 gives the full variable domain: GAGVSQSPRYKVAKRGQDVALRCDPISGHVSLFWYQQALGQGPEFLTYFQNEAQLDKSGLPSDRFFAERPEGSVSTLKIQRTQQEDSAVYLCASSLAIIGAMVGQETQYFGPGTRLLVL.

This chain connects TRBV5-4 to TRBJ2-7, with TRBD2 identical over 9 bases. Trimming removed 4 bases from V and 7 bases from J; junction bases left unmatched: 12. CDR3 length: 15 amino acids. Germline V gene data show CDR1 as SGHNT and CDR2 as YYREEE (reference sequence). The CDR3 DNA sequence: TGTGCCAGCAGCCTGCCGGGACTAGCCTCCTGGGAGCAGTACTTC. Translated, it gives CASSLPGLASWEQYF.

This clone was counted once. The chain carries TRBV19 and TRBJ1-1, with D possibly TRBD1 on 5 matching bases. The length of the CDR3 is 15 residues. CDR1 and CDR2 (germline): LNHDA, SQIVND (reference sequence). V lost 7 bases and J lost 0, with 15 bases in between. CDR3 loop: CASTLNGGLNTEAFF. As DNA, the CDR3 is TGTGCCAGTACTCTCAACGGGGGGTTGAACACTGAAGCTTTCTTT.

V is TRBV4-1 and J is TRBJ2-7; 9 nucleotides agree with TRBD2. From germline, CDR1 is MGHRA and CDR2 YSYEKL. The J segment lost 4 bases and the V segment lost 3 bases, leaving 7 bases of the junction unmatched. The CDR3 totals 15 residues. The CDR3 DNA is TGCGCCAGCAGCCAGCCCGGGACTAGCTTTTACGAGCAGTACTTC. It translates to CASSQPGTSFYEQYF.

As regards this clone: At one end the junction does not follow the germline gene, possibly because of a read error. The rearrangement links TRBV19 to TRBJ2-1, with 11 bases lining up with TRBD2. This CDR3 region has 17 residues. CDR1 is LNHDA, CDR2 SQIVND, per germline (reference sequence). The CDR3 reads CASRGTSGTNPYHEQFF. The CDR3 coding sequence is TGTGCCAGTAGAGGGACTAGCGGCACAAATCCCTACCATGAGCAGTTCTTC. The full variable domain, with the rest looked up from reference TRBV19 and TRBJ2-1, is DGGITQSPKYLFRKEGQNVTLSCEQNLNHDAMYWYRQDPGQGLRLIYYSQIVNDFQKGDIAEGYSVSREKKESFPLTVTSAQKNPTAFYLCASRGTSGTNPYHEQFFGPGTRLTVL.

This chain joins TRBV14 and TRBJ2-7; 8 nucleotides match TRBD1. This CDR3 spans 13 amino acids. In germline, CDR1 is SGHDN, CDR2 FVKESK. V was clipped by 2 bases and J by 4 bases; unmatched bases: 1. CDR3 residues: CASSQRDRYEQYF. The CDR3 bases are TGTGCCAGCAGCCAAAGGGACAGGTACGAGCAGTACTTC.